A single TCR beta chain is shown here with its context. Its antigen is still unknown. The data belong to a study of Tregs in tolerant kidney transplant recipients. TCRdb keeps only in-frame clones here, not all; method: immunoSEQ multiplex PCR. The sample consists of some 68,000 clones, roughly 84% of them appearing once. Study-level results: Biological reproducibility was not directly addressed, but technical replication error appeared minimal.

This clonotype originated in a human donor in good health. Source material: CD4+ T cells from blood.

Here the CDR3 DNA reads TGTGCCAGCAGTTACTCAGGCTCGCCTAACTATGGCTACACCTTC. Its protein product is CASSYSGSPNYGYTF. The chain is built from TRBV6-5 and TRBJ1-2; no firm D call. Trimming took 0 bases from V and 0 from J, leaving 8 bases between them. Germline V CDR1 and CDR2: MNHEY, SVGAGI. The CDR3 covers 15 residues.